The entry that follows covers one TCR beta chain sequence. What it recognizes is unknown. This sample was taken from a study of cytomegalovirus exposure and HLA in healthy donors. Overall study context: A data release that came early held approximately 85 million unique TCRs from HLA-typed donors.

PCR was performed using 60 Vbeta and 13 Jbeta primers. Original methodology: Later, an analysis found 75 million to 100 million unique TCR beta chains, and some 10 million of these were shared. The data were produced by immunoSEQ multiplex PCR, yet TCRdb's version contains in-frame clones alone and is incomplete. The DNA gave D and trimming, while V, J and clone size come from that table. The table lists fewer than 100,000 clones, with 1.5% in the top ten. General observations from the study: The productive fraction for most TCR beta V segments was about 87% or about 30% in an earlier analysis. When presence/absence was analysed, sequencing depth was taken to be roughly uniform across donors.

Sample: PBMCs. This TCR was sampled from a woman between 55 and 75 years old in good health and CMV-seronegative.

In DNA, the CDR3 is TGTGCCAGTAGTACGGGACTAGCGGGAGCCAATGAGCAGTTCTTC. Amino acids: CASSTGLAGANEQFF. The J gene is TRBJ2-1, the V gene TRBV19, with 14 bases that match TRBD2. The CDR3 spans 15 residues. Germline CDR1 and CDR2: LNHDA and SQIVND (reference sequence). Unmatched junction bases numbered 2, after V lost 4 bases and J lost 6 bases.